The 8 T cell receptor beta chains presented below share a single source sample, sequenced in a study of blood T cell repertoires in COVID-19. Assay: immunoSEQ multiplex PCR; the TCRdb copy retains only in-frame clones and omits some. Of 95,000 to 150,000 clones listed, about 83% are singletons. Sequenced input: peripheral blood. Receptor source: a man aged 60-69 years with acute or convalescent COVID-19.

CDR3 nucleotides: TGTGCCAGCAGTTTAACGGACATACAAGAGACCCAGTACTTC. Its translation: CASSLTDIQETQYF. V gene TRBV28 combines with J gene TRBJ2-5; D might be TRBD1 (5 bases). The CDR3 has 14 amino acids. Trimming removed 2 bases from V and 2 bases from J, with 9 bases in between. The germline gives CDR1 MDHEN, CDR2 SYDVKM.

V gene TRBV24-1 combines with J gene TRBJ2-3; D call uncertain. Germline-derived CDR1 and CDR2 are KGHDR and SFDVKD. CDR3 length equals 13 residues. V lost 9 bases and J lost 2, with 11 bases in between. The CDR3 loop is CATGEVLTDTQYF. CDR3 in DNA: TGTGCCACCGGCGAGGTCCTCACAGATACGCAGTATTTT.

Only a few counts were recorded for this clone. The chain links TRBV6-5 to TRBJ2-2; D is unresolved. The CDR3 has 13 amino acids. V dropped 7 bases and J dropped 6 bases, with 12 bases sitting between them. Germline lookup yields CDR1 MNHEY and CDR2 SVGAGI. CDR3 bases: TGTGCCAGCACCTTTGCTACTCCCGGGGAGCTGTTTTTT. Protein sequence: CASTFATPGELFF.

Only a few counts were recorded for this clone. V is TRBV5-4 and J is TRBJ1-2; 12 bases align to TRBD1. The trim removed 3 bases at V and 3 bases at J, leaving 9 bases unmatched. Germline CDR1 is SGHNT and CDR2 is YYREEE (reference sequence). This CDR3 is built from 17 residues. DNA of the CDR3: TGTGCCAGCAGCTCACCGGGACAGGGGGCGATACACTATGGCTACACCTTC. Protein product: CASSSPGQGAIHYGYTF.

The V gene is TRBV27, the J gene TRBJ2-1; D is uncertain. Germline CDR1 MNHEY, CDR2 SMNVEV (reference sequence). The germline V and J ends were trimmed by 2 bases and 8 bases, with 10 bases remaining between them. The CDR3 totals 13 residues. The CDR3 coding sequence is TGTGCCAGCAGTTTAGGGCCAAACCATGAGCAGTTCTTC. Its translation is CASSLGPNHEQFF.

The chain recombines TRBV9 with TRBJ1-5; unclear D gene. The CDR3 has 15 amino acids. CDR1 and CDR2 from the germline V gene are SGDLS and YYNGEE. The V and J ends lost 0 bases and 6 bases respectively, with 13 bases between them. CDR3 amino acids: CASSVDGGYLQPQHF. The CDR3 region has the DNA TGTGCCAGCAGCGTAGACGGAGGGTATCTTCAGCCCCAGCATTTT.

The chain employs TRBV19 and TRBJ1-2; 8 nucleotides agree with TRBD1. V was clipped by 5 bases and J by 2 bases; unmatched bases: 7. Germline V gives CDR1 LNHDA, CDR2 SQIVND (reference sequence). This CDR3 is 15 amino acids long. The DNA of the CDR3 is TGTGCCAGTAGTCGGGACAGGATGCCCAACTATGGCTACACCTTC. It specifies CASSRDRMPNYGYTF.

The chain employs TRBV24-1 and TRBJ2-2; weak D call: TRBD1 (5 bases). The germline CDR1 and CDR2 sequences are KGHDR and SFDVKD. The V end lost 1 base, the J end lost 3 bases, and 11 bases lay between the germline ends. This CDR3 has 16 residues. The CDR3 DNA is TGTGCCACCAGTGATTTAGGAAGGGGTGACACCGGGGAGCTGTTTTTT. This codes for CATSDLGRGDTGELFF.